The 28 T cell receptor beta chains given below trace back to one sample, sequenced in a study of cytomegalovirus exposure and HLA in healthy donors. Primers included in the PCR were 60 Vbeta and 13 Jbeta primers. TCRdb keeps only in-frame clones here, not all; method: immunoSEQ multiplex PCR. Among approximately 170,000 clones, roughly 71% were seen once, and the ten largest hold less than 1.6%. The sequenced sample was PBMCs. The origin of the receptors is a girl aged 10-17 years in good health and CMV-seronegative.

This chain connects TRBV20-1 to TRBJ1-1, with D hard to call. V lost 5 bases and J 7 bases, leaving 11 bases between the germline ends. The CDR3 contains 11 residues. Germline CDR1 and CDR2: DFQATT and SNEGSKA (reference sequence). The CDR3 is CSAFNGSEAFF. The CDR3 DNA is TGCAGTGCTTTCAACGGGAGTGAAGCTTTCTTT.

DNA of the CDR3: TGTGCCAGCAATCCGGGTCCCCGGCGCGGCGAGCAGTACTTC. It is translated as CASNPGPRRGEQYF. The chain employs TRBV6-1 and TRBJ2-7; D call uncertain. This CDR3 spans 14 amino acids. CDR1 and CDR2 (germline): MNHNS, SASEGT. The V end was cut by 7 bases, the J end by 6 bases, with 19 bases between.

This clone has more than one count but fewer than ten. J is TRBJ2-1 and V is TRBV25-1; 12 nucleotides align to TRBD2. The CDR3 has 15 amino acids. Germline V gives CDR1 MGHDK, CDR2 SYGVNS. V gave up 6 bases and J gave up 7 bases; unmatched junction bases: 7. CDR3 in amino acids: CASSPSGGAGNEQFF. The CDR3 DNA reads as TGTGCCAGCAGCCCTAGCGGGGGGGCCGGTAATGAGCAGTTCTTC.

The chain uses TRBV19 and TRBJ2-7, with D maybe TRBD2 (5 bases). CDR1 is LNHDA and CDR2 is SQIVND in the germline V gene (reference sequence). The CDR3 covers 12 residues. V lost 3 bases and J 5 bases, leaving 8 bases between the germline ends. The CDR3 loop reads CASSMPGDEQYF. The CDR3 nucleotides are TGTGCCAGTAGTATGCCCGGGGACGAGCAGTACTTC.

The chain uses TRBV29-1 and TRBJ1-1; D gene unclear. The CDR3 totals 14 residues. Germline-derived CDR1 and CDR2 are SQVTM and ANQGSEA. V lost 3 bases, J lost 0 bases, and 11 bases lay in between. CDR3 in amino acids: CSVDSGNMNTEAFF. The CDR3 region has the DNA TGCAGCGTTGACAGTGGCAATATGAACACTGAAGCTTTCTTT.

This clone occurred once. The J gene is TRBJ2-1, the V gene TRBV6-1; possibly TRBD1 for D (5 bases). V dropped 11 bases and J dropped 4 bases, with 18 bases sitting between them. Germline loops: CDR1 MNHNS, CDR2 SASEGT. The length of the CDR3 is 14 residues. CDR3 bases: TGTGCCTTGCACGGAGACAGCAGTTACAATGAGCAGTTCTTC. Protein product: CALHGDSSYNEQFF.

In this sample, this clone turned up a few times. V usage is TRBV5-1 and J usage is TRBJ2-5; TRBD2 matches at 15 bases. V shed 4 bases and J 1 base; nucleotides not matched to a gene: 11. Germline lookup yields CDR1 SGHRS and CDR2 YFSETQ. This CDR3 has 19 amino acids. This CDR3 reads CASSPGTSGGFWGQETQYF. The CDR3 coding sequence is TGCGCCAGCAGCCCCGGGACTAGCGGGGGGTTCTGGGGCCAAGAGACCCAGTACTTC.

The chain recombines TRBV4-1 with TRBJ1-2; a weak D match, TRBD1 (5 bases). Germline CDR1 MGHRA, CDR2 YSYEKL. This CDR3 spans 16 amino acids. Trimming pared 3 bases from V and 1 base from J, leaving 15 bases between. The DNA of the CDR3 is TGCGCCAGCAGCCACCTCCGGGCGGGGGTTAACTATGGCTACACCTTC. The encoded protein is CASSHLRAGVNYGYTF.

This chain uses TRBV5-1 with TRBJ1-5; D is perhaps TRBD1 (6 bases). The CDR3 contains 15 residues. Trimming stripped 0 bases from V and 2 bases from J, with 9 bases between. Per the germline V gene, CDR1 is SGHRS and CDR2 is YFSETQ. CDR3 loop: CASSLEGVGNQPQHF. CDR3 bases: TGCGCCAGCAGCTTGGAGGGGGTCGGCAATCAGCCCCAGCATTTT.

This chain connects TRBV7-8 to TRBJ1-1, with D unresolved. Germline-derived CDR1 and CDR2 are SGHVS and FQNEAQ. This CDR3 has 11 amino acids. V lost 5 bases and J 10 bases, leaving 11 bases between the germline ends. The CDR3 DNA reads TGTGCCAGCAGCCGAGCGGTCGGAGCTTTCTTT. Amino acids: CASSRAVGAFF.

The chain links TRBV19 to TRBJ1-2; 9 bases are a match to TRBD1. This CDR3 is 13 amino acids long. J lost 7 bases, V lost 6 bases, and 6 bases had no gene match. Germline lookup yields CDR1 LNHDA and CDR2 SQIVND (reference sequence). The CDR3 DNA sequence: TGTGCCAGTAGCCCTACAGGGGGCTTTGGCTACACCTTC. Amino acid sequence: CASSPTGGFGYTF. Full variable domain (rest looked up from reference TRBV19 and TRBJ1-2): DGGITQSPKYLFRKEGQNVTLSCEQNLNHDAMYWYRQDPGQGLRLIYYSQIVNDFQKGDIAEGYSVSREKKESFPLTVTSAQKNPTAFYLCASSPTGGFGYTFGSGTRLTVV.

This clone has a single count. The chain carries TRBV25-1 and TRBJ2-1, with 7 bases fitting TRBD2. Per germline, CDR1 MGHDK and CDR2 SYGVNS. This CDR3 comprises 15 residues. With V trimmed by 1 base and J by 3 bases, 3 bases remained unmatched. CDR3 bases: TGTGCCAGCAGTGAATGGGGGACTATCTACAATGAGCAGTTCTTC. As protein: CASSEWGTIYNEQFF.

To note about this clone: This CDR3 is also generated by other DNA sequences in the sample. V gene TRBV19 combines with J gene TRBJ2-7; no reliable D call. V shed 3 bases and J shed 2 bases, with 8 bases lying between them. Looked up from germline, CDR1 is LNHDA and CDR2 is SQIVND (reference sequence). The CDR3 sequence is 13 residues long. The CDR3 spells CASSIGLAYEQYF. Written as DNA, the CDR3 is TGTGCCAGTAGTATCGGTCTCGCCTACGAGCAGTACTTC.

V usage is TRBV6-1 and J usage is TRBJ2-3; the match to TRBD2 covers 15 bases. This CDR3 has 16 residues. Germline CDR1 reads MNHNS; CDR2 reads SASEGT. The junction had 9 bases not matched to a gene; V was cut back by 3 bases and J by 11 bases. CDR3 region: CASSDQPGLAGGKQYF. The CDR3 nucleotides read TGTGCCAGCAGTGATCAACCGGGACTAGCGGGGGGCAAGCAGTATTTT.

This clone was counted a few times. The V and J genes are TRBV28 and TRBJ1-1; 8 bases agree with TRBD1. V lost 3 bases and J lost 5; bases outside the gene matches: 5. The CDR3 is 14 residues long. Germline values: CDR1 MDHEN, CDR2 SYDVKM. The CDR3 nucleotides read TGTGCCAGCAGTTTCTCATACAGGGGGACTGAAGCTTTCTTT. Protein sequence: CASSFSYRGTEAFF.

The chain links TRBV7-8 to TRBJ2-7; the match to TRBD2 covers 9 bases. CDR3 length: 17 amino acids. Germline V CDR1 and CDR2: SGHVS, FQNEAQ. V shed 1 base and J 0 bases; nucleotides not matched to a gene: 7. The CDR3 loop reads CASSLGSGGSSSYEQYF. DNA of the CDR3: TGTGCCAGCAGCTTAGGGAGCGGGGGGTCGAGCTCCTACGAGCAGTACTTC.

Regarding this clone: The junction differs from germline at one of its ends, possibly a read error. V and J are TRBV7-7 and TRBJ2-2; TRBD1 is a possible D gene (6 bases). The CDR3 totals 14 residues. Germline CDR1 SSHAT, CDR2 FNYEAQ (reference sequence). The CDR3 nucleotides read TGTGCTAGCAGCCCGACAGGGAACACCGGGGAGCTGTTTTTT. Translating gives CASSPTGNTGELFF.

The chain links TRBV6-5 to TRBJ1-5, with TRBD1 identical over 7 bases. The CDR3 totals 15 residues. The V segment lost 6 bases and the J segment 0 bases; nucleotides outside the gene matches: 5. CDR1 and CDR2 from the germline V gene are MNHEY and SVGAGI. The CDR3 DNA reads as TGTGCCAGCAGGAGGGACAGTTATAGCAATCAGCCCCAGCATTTT. Its protein is CASRRDSYSNQPQHF.

The chain links TRBV6-4 to TRBJ1-6, with TRBD1 identical over 9 bases. After removal of 6 bases from V and 8 bases from J, the junction contained 5 bases not matched to a gene. The CDR3 consists of 14 residues. Germline V gene sequence: CDR1 MRHNA, CDR2 SNTAGT. In DNA form, the CDR3 reads TGTGCCAGCAGCCGGGACAGGGCGGATTCACCCCTCCACTTT. Its translation is CASSRDRADSPLHF.

This clone appeared a few times. V usage is TRBV4-1 and J usage is TRBJ1-1, with 7 bases lining up with TRBD1. With 3 bases clipped from V and 4 bases from J, the junction kept 5 bases outside the gene matches. The germline V gene encodes CDR1 MGHRA and CDR2 YSYEKL. CDR3 length equals 14 residues. CDR3 nucleotide sequence: TGCGCCAGCAGCCAGGCGACAGGGACCACTGAAGCTTTCTTT. It is translated as CASSQATGTTEAFF.

The chain joins TRBV5-1 to TRBJ2-5, with a possible D match to TRBD2 (7 bases). The V gene's germline CDR1 is SGHRS and CDR2 YFSETQ. There are 14 residues in the CDR3. The ends were cut back, 5 bases at V and 4 bases at J, with 15 bases in the middle. CDR3 amino acids: CASRQGGEVETQYF. CDR3 DNA sequence: TGCGCCAGCAGACAGGGAGGGGAGGTAGAGACCCAGTACTTC.

This sequence joins TRBV5-1 and TRBJ1-4; perhaps TRBD1 as D (5 bases). Per germline, CDR1 SGHRS and CDR2 YFSETQ. This CDR3 spans 15 amino acids. Trimming took off 6 bases at V and 1 base at J, with 13 bases between the two ends. The CDR3, as DNA: TGCGCCAGCATGCAAGGGGAGGGAACTAATGAAAAACTGTTTTTT. It specifies CASMQGEGTNEKLFF. The whole variable domain, filled in from reference TRBV5-1 and TRBJ1-4, reads KAGVTQTPRYLIKTRGQQVTLSCSPISGHRSVSWYQQTPGQGLQFLFEYFSETQRNKGNFPGRFSGRQFSNSRSEMNVSTLELGDSALYLCASMQGEGTNEKLFFGSGTQLSVL.

This clone has just a few counts. CDR3 nucleotides: TGTGCCAGCAGCTTGGTTTCGCAGGGGGTCGGTGAAAAACTGTTTTTT. It translates to CASSLVSQGVGEKLFF. The rearrangement links TRBV5-4 to TRBJ1-4; the match to TRBD1 covers 7 bases. CDR3 length equals 16 residues. The junction had 9 bases not matched to a gene; V was cut back by 0 bases and J by 7 bases. Germline CDR1 SGHNT, CDR2 YYREEE (reference sequence).

This clone was counted only a few times. V and J are TRBV6-5 and TRBJ2-7; 11 nucleotides agree with TRBD2. Germline V CDR1 and CDR2: MNHEY, SVGAGI. J lost 3 bases, V lost 6 bases, and 7 bases had no gene match. CDR3 length: 15 amino acids. The CDR3 reads CASSRTSGGLYEQYF. As DNA, the CDR3 is TGTGCCAGCAGCCGAACTAGCGGGGGTCTCTACGAGCAGTACTTC.

The CDR3 DNA reads TGTGCCAGCAGTGCGGACAGGGTCGGCGGGGGCTACACCTTC. It yields the protein CASSADRVGGGYTF. The chain couples TRBV2 to TRBJ1-2, with 8 bases fitting TRBD1. The CDR3 contains 14 residues. V dropped 4 bases and J dropped 8; count of bases not matched to a gene: 9. The V gene's germline CDR1 is SNHLY and CDR2 FYNNEI. The whole variable domain, filled in from reference TRBV2 and TRBJ1-2, reads EPEVTQTPSHQVTQMGQEVILRCVPISNHLYFYWYRQILGQKVEFLVSFYNNEISEKSEIFDDQFSVERPDGSNFTLKIRSTKLEDSAMYFCASSADRVGGGYTFGSGTRLTVV.

The rearrangement uses TRBV7-9 and TRBJ1-6, with 7 bases identical to TRBD1. V lost 4 bases to trimming and J lost 0 bases; unmatched junction nucleotides: 9. The germline gives CDR1 SEHNR, CDR2 FQNEAQ (reference sequence). CDR3 size: 18 residues. CDR3 residues: CASSSPRGQSSYNSPLHF. In DNA form, the CDR3 reads TGTGCCAGCAGCTCGCCGCGGGGACAGAGCTCCTATAATTCACCCCTCCACTTT.

The CDR3 protein is CASSVVPTETEAFF. The CDR3 DNA sequence: TGTGCCAGCAGCGTAGTGCCAACGGAGACTGAAGCTTTCTTT. The chain is built from TRBV9 and TRBJ1-1, with D unresolved. This CDR3 has 14 residues. The ends were cut back, 0 bases at V and 5 bases at J, with 11 bases in the middle. The germline V gene encodes CDR1 SGDLS and CDR2 YYNGEE.

The V and J genes are TRBV10-1 and TRBJ1-3; tentative D call: TRBD1 (5 bases). Germline V gives CDR1 WNHNN, CDR2 SYGVQD (reference sequence). This CDR3 is 16 amino acids long. Trimming stripped 2 bases from V and 0 bases from J, with 11 bases between. CDR3 DNA sequence: TGCGCCAGCAGTGAGGGACAACTACGCTCTGGAAACACCATATATTTT. It translates to CASSEGQLRSGNTIYF.